The T cell receptor beta chain under discussion was sequenced for a study of regulatory T cells in long-lasting Graves disease. Points from the study as a whole: Clonotypes that were public and shared totalled some 2,900 in persistent patients versus 750 to 1,000 in new patients.

Time point reported: newly diagnosed GD, antithyroid drugs for less than 3 months. Researchers made the TCR library from RNA that was extracted from PBMCs. The authors diagnosed Graves' disease using American Thyroid Association guidelines. About this clonotype itself: Its antigen is unknown. Since a far larger clone is one base different, this is likely a read error.

For TCR beta, libraries came from iRepertoire HTBI primers and Arm-PCR of CDR3 regions. TCRdb re-called the multiplex PCR reads with MiXCR, one entry per CDR3 protein. The profile shows about 320,000 distinct CDR3 sequences, 18% of them singletons. V was clipped by 7 bases and J by 10 bases, with 17 bases between them. Looked up from germline, CDR1 is MDHEN and CDR2 is SYDVKM. The CDR3 length is 13 residues. The genes are TRBV28 and TRBJ2-1; D unclear. The clonotype comes from a female donor with Graves disease. This material consisted of peripheral blood mononuclear cells (PBMCs), taken at new diagnosis, from a patient treated with antithyroid drugs. CDR3 sequence: CASTARVSYEQFF. DNA for the CDR3: TGTGCCAGCACCGCCCGAGTCTCCTACGAGCAGTTCTTC.